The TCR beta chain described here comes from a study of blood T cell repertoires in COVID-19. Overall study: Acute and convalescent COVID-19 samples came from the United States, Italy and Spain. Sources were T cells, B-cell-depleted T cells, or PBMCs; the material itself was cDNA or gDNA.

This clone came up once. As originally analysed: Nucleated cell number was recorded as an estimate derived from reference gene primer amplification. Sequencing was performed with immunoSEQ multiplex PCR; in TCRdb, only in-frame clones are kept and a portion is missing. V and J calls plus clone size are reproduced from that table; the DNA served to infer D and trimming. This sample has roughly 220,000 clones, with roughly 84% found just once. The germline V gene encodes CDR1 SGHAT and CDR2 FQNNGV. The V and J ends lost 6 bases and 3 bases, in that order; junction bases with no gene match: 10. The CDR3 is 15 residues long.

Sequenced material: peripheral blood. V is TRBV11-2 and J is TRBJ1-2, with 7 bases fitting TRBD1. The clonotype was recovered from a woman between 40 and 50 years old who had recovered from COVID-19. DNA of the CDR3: TGTGCCAGCAGTCTTACGACAGGGTCGCACTATGGCTACACCTTC. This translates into CASSLTTGSHYGYTF.